The T cell receptor beta chain under discussion was sequenced for a study of Tregs in tolerant kidney transplant recipients (dated by TCRdb to between 2018 and 2020). With respect to the entire study: Additional Treg samples were obtained from an approximately 3-day mixed lymphocyte reaction with belatacept, in some cases followed by an approximately 5-day donor restimulation, before recipient CD4+CD25+CD127- cells were sorted. TCRbeta sequencing was used in the study to identify donor-specific regulatory T cells before combined kidney and bone marrow transplantation, and the identified cells were then tracked after transplant. During sorting of primary belatacept mixed lymphocyte reaction cultures, recipient cells were distinguished from donor cells with antibodies. TCRbeta repertoire sequencing was used in a few healthy controls to compare several methods for expanding Tregs specific for an allogeneic donor. What the authors observed across the whole study: The study was constrained by small patient numbers, and validation of the findings is required in larger populations and under other immunosuppression protocols. Biological reproducibility was not directly assessed, although technical replication error appeared to be minimal. Expanding Tregs with activated donor B cells appeared to identify the most biologically relevant and donor-specific TCRbeta repertoire.

On this clone itself: Which antigen it targets is not known. The input lacks base qualities; no much larger clone sits a single base away.

Healthy control blood was obtained either as purchased buffy coats or from healthy volunteers. Healthy control blood was separated into PBMCs by Ficoll density gradient and cryopreserved, and patient PBMCs were collected both before and after transplant. For TCRbeta CDR3 sequencing, genomic DNA was extracted from sorted cells using the QIAGEN DNeasy Blood and Tissue Kit. High-throughput TCRbeta CDR3 sequencing was carried out commercially through immunoSEQ, with PCR amplification with bias correction and internal controls included. On the study's bioinformatics: Unique productive TCRbeta sequences were defined by CDR3 nucleotide sequence where primers matched, otherwise by CDR3 amino acid sequence with Vbeta and Jbeta genes. A sequence counted as donor-reactive if, in CFSE-low cells, the sequence had a frequency of at least 0.01% and was expanded at least 5-fold compared with unstimulated cells. Repertoire divergence was quantified by Jensen-Shannon divergence using the top 100 TCRbeta sequences ranked by frequency. For samples with multiple sequencing runs, sorting error was corrected separately for each run before the runs were pooled. TCRdb re-hosts the immuneACCESS table, in-frame sequences only. Its copies lack some clones; in the studies checked, an unresolved V gene accounts for under half of them, and the cause for the rest is not known. That table is the source of V, J and clone size, and D and trimming were worked out from the DNA. The table for this sample lists 15,000 to 20,000 clones; around three fifths of them were counted only once. The ten largest clones take up around 3.5% of the sample.

The germline V gene encodes CDR1 MGHRA and CDR2 YSYEKL. Including cysteine and phenylalanine, the CDR3 has 19 amino acids. Only the CDR3 region is kept as DNA, spanning 57 bases read in frame from base 1. V is reduced by 1 base and J by 0 bases, leaving a spacing of 19 bases between them. The chain employs TRBV4-1 and TRBJ1-3; TRBD1 could be the D gene, as 6 bases match. Material: Tregs from blood cultured with allogeneic cells. This TCR was sampled from a human donor in good health. The sequenced DNA is TGCGCCAGCAGCCAAGCCCGGGGGCGCGGGGACCTCTCTGGAAACACCATATATTTT. This yields the protein CASSQARGRGDLSGNTIYF.